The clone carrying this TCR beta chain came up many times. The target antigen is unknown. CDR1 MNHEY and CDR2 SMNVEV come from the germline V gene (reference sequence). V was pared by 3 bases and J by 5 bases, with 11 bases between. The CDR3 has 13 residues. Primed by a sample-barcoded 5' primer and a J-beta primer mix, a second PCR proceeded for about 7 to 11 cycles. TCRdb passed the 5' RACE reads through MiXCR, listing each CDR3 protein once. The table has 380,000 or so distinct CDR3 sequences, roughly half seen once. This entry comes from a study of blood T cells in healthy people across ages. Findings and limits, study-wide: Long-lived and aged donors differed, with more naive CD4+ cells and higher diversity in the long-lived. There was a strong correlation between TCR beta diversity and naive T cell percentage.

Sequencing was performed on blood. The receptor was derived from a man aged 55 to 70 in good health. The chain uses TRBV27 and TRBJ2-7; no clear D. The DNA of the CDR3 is TGTGCCAGCAGTTTCTTTCCCCTGGACGAGCAGTACTTC. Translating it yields CASSFFPLDEQYF.